The 13 T cell receptor beta chains presented below share a single source sample, sequenced in a study of T cells in Graves' hyperthyroidism and ophthalmopathy. RNA transcripts yielded amplified TCR beta CDR3 regions. The primer set for the first-round RT-PCR of the TCR CDR3 was HTBI. Each CDR3 protein gets one entry after TCRdb re-called the multiplex PCR reads with MiXCR. The sample lists around 240,000 distinct CDR3 sequences; about a sixth were seen once. The sequenced sample was blood. All receptors derive from a young woman with Graves' ophthalmopathy.

This clonotype was counted ten times or more. A read error is possible here, since a much larger clone lies one base away. This chain uses TRBV28 with TRBJ2-7; D gene ambiguous. The CDR3 is made up of 11 amino acids. Germline loops: CDR1 MDHEN, CDR2 SYDVKM. V shed 3 bases and J shed 3 bases, with 3 bases lying between them. CDR3 region: CASSFFYEQYF. CDR3 in DNA: TGTGCCAGCAGTTTCTTCTACGAGCAGTACTTC.

The sample holds many counts of this clonotype. V usage is TRBV7-9 and J usage is TRBJ2-3; 11 bases are shared with TRBD2. From germline, CDR1 is SEHNR and CDR2 FQNEAQ (reference sequence). The length of the CDR3 is 17 residues. With 4 bases clipped from V and 5 bases from J, the junction kept 11 bases outside the gene matches. The CDR3 DNA reads as TGTGCCAGCAGCTCCCGAAACCGACTAGCGGGAAGAGATACGCAGTATTTT. Translating it yields CASSSRNRLAGRDTQYF. The whole variable domain, remainder taken from reference TRBV7-9 and TRBJ2-3, is DTGVSQNPRHKITKRGQNVTFRCDPISEHNRLYWYRQTLGQGPEFLTYFQNEAQLEKSRLLSDRFSAERPKGSFSTLEIQRTEQGDSAMYLCASSSRNRLAGRDTQYFGPGTRLTVL.

The V gene is TRBV4-1, the J gene TRBJ2-2, with D unresolved. From germline, CDR1 is MGHRA and CDR2 YSYEKL. Deletions cut 4 bases from V and 5 bases from J, with 5 bases between. CDR3 length: 12 amino acids. The CDR3 bases are TGCGCCAGCAGCCTAGTAACCGGGGAGCTGTTTTTT. Residues: CASSLVTGELFF.

This chain uses TRBV6-1 with TRBJ1-2; 12 bases fit TRBD1. Germline loops: CDR1 MNHNS, CDR2 SASEGT. There are 15 residues in the CDR3. V shed 4 bases, J shed 7 bases, and the junction held 7 bases outside the gene matches. Written as DNA, the CDR3 is TGTGCCAGCAGTGGCCTAGGGACAGGGGGCGGTGGCTACACCTTC. Its translation: CASSGLGTGGGGYTF.

This clonotype was recorded many times. This chain's CDR3 is CASSLTPRSEQYF. The CDR3 nucleotides are TGTGCCAGCAGCTTAACCCCACGCAGCGAGCAGTACTTC. The V gene is TRBV7-2, the J gene TRBJ2-7; D ambiguous. V gave up 2 bases and J gave up 6 bases, with 11 bases separating them. Germline values: CDR1 SGHTA, CDR2 FQGNSA. This CDR3 contains 13 residues.

This clonotype has ten or more counts. This sequence joins TRBV28 and TRBJ2-7; 12 nucleotides agree with TRBD2. The CDR3 is 17 amino acids. Trimming took 7 bases from V and 3 from J; bases not matched to a gene: 13. From germline, CDR1 is MDHEN and CDR2 SYDVKM. CDR3 nucleotides: TGTGCCAGCAACCCAACGGTGAGGACTAGCGGGGACTACGAGCAGTACTTC. This gives the protein CASNPTVRTSGDYEQYF.

V is TRBV27 and J is TRBJ1-1, with 9 bases fitting TRBD1. Germline-derived CDR1 and CDR2 are MNHEY and SMNVEV (reference sequence). J was trimmed by 2 bases and V by 5 bases; bases with no gene match: 15. The CDR3 length is 18 residues. Here the CDR3 reads CASSPLVWDRERNTEAFF. In nucleotides, the CDR3 is TGTGCCAGCAGTCCCCTAGTTTGGGACAGGGAAAGAAACACTGAAGCTTTCTTT.

This clonotype was observed a handful of times. The V call is TRBV14, the J call TRBJ2-3; D may be TRBD2 (6 bases). The germline V gene encodes CDR1 SGHDN and CDR2 FVKESK. The CDR3 runs 14 residues. V lost 4 bases to trimming and J lost 4 bases, with 12 bases between them. The CDR3 nucleotides are TGTGCCAGCAGCCCCTATGGGGGGTCAGATACGCAGTATTTT. Translating it yields CASSPYGGSDTQYF.

This clonotype was observed many times. The V call is TRBV11-2, the J call TRBJ2-2, with a weak D call TRBD2 (6 bases). Trimming cost V 0 bases and J 0 bases, with 11 bases left between them. The CDR3 totals 17 residues. The V gene's germline CDR1 is SGHAT and CDR2 FQNNGV. The chain's CDR3 is CASSLDRGRSNTGELFF. For the CDR3, the DNA is TGTGCCAGCAGCTTAGATCGAGGGAGGTCGAACACCGGGGAGCTGTTTTTT.

This clonotype was counted ten times or more. This rearrangement joins TRBV12-3 or TRBV12-4 to TRBJ1-1; D gene uncertain. The CDR3 sequence is 14 residues long. The V gene lost 4 bases and the J gene lost 1 base, with 10 bases spanning the gap. This CDR3 reads CASSSRTENTEAFF. DNA for the CDR3: TGTGCCAGCAGTTCGCGGACGGAGAACACTGAAGCTTTCTTT.

This clonotype has a count of ten or more. V and J are TRBV7-6 and TRBJ2-5, with D tentatively TRBD2 (5 bases). Germline CDR1 SGHVS, CDR2 FNYEAQ. V was pared by 5 bases and J by 5 bases, with 21 bases between. This CDR3 is built from 16 residues. The CDR3 spells CASSQPLEFGRETQYF. The DNA of the CDR3 is TGTGCCAGCAGCCAGCCACTAGAATTTGGCCGGGAGACCCAGTACTTC. Complete variable domain (other parts from reference TRBV7-6 and TRBJ2-5): GAGVSQSPRYKVTKRGQDVALRCDPISGHVSLYWYRQALGQGPEFLTYFNYEAQQDKSGLPNDRFSAERPEGSISTLTIQRTEQRDSAMYRCASSQPLEFGRETQYFGPGTRLLVL.

The chain is built from TRBV6-1 and TRBJ2-7; D is uncertain. The germline CDR1 and CDR2 sequences are MNHNS and SASEGT. This CDR3 region has 14 residues. V lost 6 bases to trimming and J lost 0 bases, with 12 bases between them. The CDR3 reads CASSPLSSSYEQYF. The DNA for the CDR3 is TGTGCCAGCAGCCCCCTCAGCAGCTCCTACGAGCAGTACTTC.

This clonotype was recorded many times. This chain uses TRBV20-1 with TRBJ1-2; D uncertain. The V end lost 2 bases, the J end lost 6 bases, and 19 bases lay between the germline ends. Germline CDR1 and CDR2: DFQATT and SNEGSKA (reference sequence). The CDR3 totals 15 residues. The CDR3, as DNA: TGCAGTGCTAGACAGTCCGGGAGGTTAGGTGATGGCTACACCTTC. This codes for CSARQSGRLGDGYTF.